The present T cell receptor (beta chain) was sequenced within a study of Ad26.COV2.S vaccination and SARS-CoV-2 variants. Study details: Among those in the COV1001 Ad26.COV2.S trial arm was the donor.

Treatment given: 15 to 20 received Ad26.COV2.S at low or high dose, single or two shots; 5 received placebo; per-sample allocation not given. Day 63 following the first vaccine or placebo injection was when the samples were taken. Data came from immunoSEQ multiplex PCR; TCRdb stores just in-frame clones and leaves some out. The sample lists roughly 320,000 clones, around 84% occurring once. This TCR was sampled from a person between 18 and 60 years old who received the Ad26.COV2.S COVID-19 vaccine or a placebo. The source material was peripheral blood, sampled in a trial of Ad26.COV2.S vaccine versus placebo.

CDR3 residues: CASSYSEGFNEQFF. Written as DNA, the CDR3 is TGTGCCAGCAGTTACTCGGAGGGGTTCAATGAGCAGTTCTTC. The genes are TRBV6-6 and TRBJ2-1; D perhaps matches TRBD2 (6 bases). Germline loops: CDR1 MNHNY, CDR2 SVGAGI (reference sequence). This CDR3 contains 14 residues. Trimming stripped 0 bases from V and 6 bases from J, with 9 bases between.